A single sample gave rise to the 13 T cell receptor beta chains below, sequenced in a study of blood T cell repertoires in COVID-19 (dated by TCRdb to 2018 to 2020). The receptor library was made with the immunoSEQ multiplex PCR assay. What TCRdb holds here is the immuneACCESS table cut down to in-frame rearrangements. Part of the clones is not present; checked against another copy, under half of the missing clones reflect an unresolved V gene, and the others are unexplained. The sample contains roughly 200,000 clones, 86% of them found a single time. The ten largest clones take up around 6% of the sample. The material sequenced was PBMCs or T cells enriched from blood (not recorded which). Source of these receptors: a man aged 40-49 years with acute COVID-19.

The chain has TRBV7-9 and TRBJ2-2, with no clear D. The germline V and J ends were trimmed by 3 bases and 6 bases, with 8 bases remaining between them. There are 13 residues in the CDR3. Per the germline V gene, CDR1 is SEHNR and CDR2 is FQNEAQ (reference sequence). CDR3 coding DNA: TGTGCCAGCAGCTTCAGAGGCTCCGGGGAGCTGTTTTTT. This sequence encodes CASSFRGSGELFF.

The V call is TRBV9, the J call TRBJ1-6; 9 nucleotides align to TRBD1. Germline V lookup: CDR1 SGDLS, CDR2 YYNGEE. The V segment lost 4 bases and the J segment 9 bases; nucleotides outside the gene matches: 8. The CDR3 loop spans 15 amino acids. The CDR3 region has the DNA TGTGCCAGCAGCCCCCGGGACAGGGATCCTTCACCCCTCCACTTT. Encoded protein: CASSPRDRDPSPLHF.

V and J are TRBV6-5 and TRBJ1-1, with D unclear. Trimming cost V 2 bases and J 5 bases, with 15 bases left between them. Germline lookup yields CDR1 MNHEY and CDR2 SVGAGI. The CDR3 is 15 residues long. The CDR3 protein is CASSYLRRARTEAFF. CDR3 DNA: TGTGCCAGCAGTTACCTCAGGAGGGCCAGGACTGAAGCTTTCTTT.

V gene TRBV6-5 combines with J gene TRBJ1-5, with 7 bases aligning to TRBD1. Trimming took 0 bases from V and 10 from J; bases not matched to a gene: 9. Germline V lookup: CDR1 MNHEY, CDR2 SVGAGI. The CDR3 is 15 amino acids. The CDR3 reads CASSYSDRVGTPQHF. As DNA, the CDR3 is TGTGCCAGCAGTTACTCAGACAGGGTGGGGACCCCCCAGCATTTT.

Regarding this clone: The same CDR3 also results from other DNA sequences found in this sample. The chain carries TRBV12-3 or TRBV12-4 and TRBJ1-1, with a tentative D call TRBD1 (5 bases). The CDR3 is 13 residues long. Trimming took off 2 bases at V and 4 bases at J, with 8 bases between the two ends. DNA of the CDR3: TGTGCCAGCAGTTTAAGGCAGGGCACTGAAGCTTTCTTT. It translates to CASSLRQGTEAFF.

The chain carries TRBV27 and TRBJ1-2, with D perhaps matching TRBD1 (6 bases). CDR1 is MNHEY, CDR2 SMNVEV, per germline (reference sequence). CDR3 length: 15 residues. Trimming cost V 3 bases and J 8 bases, with 19 bases left between them. In nucleotides, the CDR3 is TGTGCCAGCAGTTTCCAATGGTCTGGGGGCGAAGGCTACACCTTC. It translates to CASSFQWSGGEGYTF.

The V gene is TRBV2, the J gene TRBJ2-7; a weak D match, TRBD1 (6 bases). The V end was cut by 5 bases, the J end by 6 bases, with 20 bases between. The CDR3 sequence is 15 residues long. Germline V gene sequence: CDR1 SNHLY, CDR2 FYNNEI. CDR3: CASSLQGRRFSEQYF. The CDR3 DNA reads TGTGCCAGCAGTTTACAGGGTCGTCGTTTTTCCGAGCAGTACTTC.

The chain recombines TRBV18 with TRBJ2-7; 10 bases fit TRBD2. CDR3 size: 15 residues. Germline values: CDR1 KGHSH, CDR2 LQKENI. V shed 3 bases and J 0 bases; nucleotides not matched to a gene: 2. The CDR3 sequence: CASSPSSGGSYEQYF. DNA of the CDR3: TGTGCCAGCTCACCTTCTAGCGGGGGCTCCTACGAGCAGTACTTC.

The gene calls are TRBV4-3 and TRBJ1-2, with D unclear. The V end was cut by 0 bases, the J end by 2 bases, with 16 bases between. This CDR3 comprises 17 residues. Germline CDR1 is LGHNA and CDR2 is YSLEER. CDR3 protein: CASSQDPVQAPNYGYTF. In DNA, the CDR3 is TGCGCCAGCAGCCAAGATCCGGTTCAGGCCCCCAACTATGGCTACACCTTC.

The rearrangement links TRBV10-3 to TRBJ1-2, with TRBD1 matching over 10 bases. V shed 2 bases, J shed 4 bases, and the junction held 1 base outside the gene matches. Germline V gene sequence: CDR1 ENHRY, CDR2 SYGVKD. The CDR3 sequence is 14 residues long. CDR3 sequence (DNA): TGTGCCATCAGTGAGGGGACAGGGGCCTATGGCTACACCTTC. This sequence encodes CAISEGTGAYGYTF.

The rearrangement joins TRBV9 to TRBJ1-2, with TRBD1 matching over 8 bases. Trimming cost V 2 bases and J 4 bases; bases outside gene matches: 7. This CDR3 is built from 15 residues. CDR1 SGDLS and CDR2 YYNGEE come from the germline V gene. The CDR3 bases are TGTGCCAGCAGCGTCGGAACAGGGGGGAGCTATGGCTACACCTTC. Translated: CASSVGTGGSYGYTF.

This clone occurred a few times. The chain couples TRBV2 to TRBJ2-5; D remains ambiguous. From germline, CDR1 is SNHLY and CDR2 FYNNEI. With 2 bases removed from V and 4 bases from J, the gap between germline ends came to 17 bases. The CDR3 is 16 residues long. This CDR3 is CASSEFSRSWRETQYF. The CDR3 DNA sequence: TGTGCCAGCAGTGAATTTAGTCGCAGTTGGAGAGAGACCCAGTACTTC.

This CDR3 reads CASSFAGGAHMGQPQHF. The CDR3 DNA is TGTGCCAGCAGCTTCGCCGGGGGGGCGCATATGGGTCAGCCCCAGCATTTT. The rearrangement links TRBV7-9 to TRBJ1-5; D is possibly TRBD1 (6 bases). This CDR3 contains 17 residues. V was clipped by 3 bases and J by 6 bases, with 21 bases between them. Germline V gene lookup returns CDR1 SEHNR and CDR2 FQNEAQ (reference sequence).